This TCR beta chain originates from a study of T cells in Graves' hyperthyroidism and ophthalmopathy. Graves' hyperthyroidism showing no ophthalmopathy progression within 18 months was considered stable. What was amplified from RNA transcripts were TCR beta CDR3 regions. Using the HTBI primer set, a first-round RT-PCR was run on the TCR CDR3. Via MiXCR, TCRdb re-called the multiplex PCR reads, giving one row per CDR3 protein. The sample has about 620,000 distinct CDR3 sequences, roughly 17% seen once. This clonotype was counted between two and nine times. Sequenced: blood. This clonotype was sampled from a woman aged 25 to 39 with Graves' hyperthyroidism.

CDR3: CASSLPTGKETQYF. DNA of the CDR3: TGTGCCAGCAGCTTACCTACAGGGAAAGAGACCCAGTACTTC. The chain joins TRBV7-2 to TRBJ2-5; possible D gene TRBD1, 6 bases. CDR1 SGHTA and CDR2 FQGNSA come from the germline V gene. Trimming stripped 2 bases from V and 3 bases from J, with 10 bases between. The CDR3 totals 14 residues.